The present TCR beta chain was sequenced within a study of T cell responses to AZD1222 COVID-19 vaccine. Overall study findings and caveats: Spike-specific TCR breadth and depth were elevated following two AZD1222 doses. Spike was spanned by vaccine-associated CD4 TCRs, which were dominant at 160-218 and 743-854.

As to this clone: Its target is unknown.

V lost 0 bases and J lost 8, with 13 bases in between. Germline CDR1 reads MNHEY; CDR2 reads SVGAGI. The CDR3 spans 14 residues. Measured with immunoSEQ multiplex PCR; TCRdb has only the in-frame clones, and not every one. The profile shows more than 120,000 clones, around 84% of them singletons. The rearrangement joins TRBV6-5 to TRBJ1-2; D is unresolved. The input for sequencing was peripheral blood, taken 28 days after the second AZD1222 dose. This sequence was found in an adult who received the AZD1222 COVID-19 vaccine. The CDR3 DNA reads as TGTGCCAGCAGTTACTCCCTCGACCGCGGGGGCTACACCTTC. Its protein product is CASSYSLDRGGYTF.